A single TCR beta chain is shown here with its context. No antigen is known for it. V shed 5 bases, J shed 5 bases, and the junction held 10 bases outside the gene matches. Germline V gene lookup returns CDR1 SEHNR and CDR2 FQNEAQ (reference sequence). This CDR3 spans 15 amino acids. Sequenced with the Oncomine TCR Beta short-read assay was DNA taken from cultured CD4+ T cells. One entry per CDR3 protein results from TCRdb running MiXCR on the PCR reads. This table holds some 10,000 distinct CDR3 sequences, less than 70% found once. The data belong to a study of vaccination and CD4 T cells after COVID-19. Study at large: Spike peptides, overlapping and drawn from SARS-CoV-2, HCoV-NL63, HCoV-OC43 and HCoV-229E, were used to stimulate cells.

Treatment in this sample: approximately 9-day PBMC culture with coronavirus spike peptide pools or control peptides (ViraFEST assay). CD4+ T cells that came from the unexposed donor were collected before the COVID-19 pandemic (2011-2018). A negative selection step was used to isolate CD4+ T cells once culture had run for 10 days. The sequence derives from a human donor in good health. The sample comprised CD4+ T cells from blood, cultured in vitro. The gene calls are TRBV7-9 and TRBJ2-5, with TRBD2 identical over 8 bases. CDR3 residues: CASSLPGLGFETQYF. CDR3 in DNA: TGTGCCAGCAGCCTACCGGGACTAGGGTTTGAGACCCAGTACTTC.